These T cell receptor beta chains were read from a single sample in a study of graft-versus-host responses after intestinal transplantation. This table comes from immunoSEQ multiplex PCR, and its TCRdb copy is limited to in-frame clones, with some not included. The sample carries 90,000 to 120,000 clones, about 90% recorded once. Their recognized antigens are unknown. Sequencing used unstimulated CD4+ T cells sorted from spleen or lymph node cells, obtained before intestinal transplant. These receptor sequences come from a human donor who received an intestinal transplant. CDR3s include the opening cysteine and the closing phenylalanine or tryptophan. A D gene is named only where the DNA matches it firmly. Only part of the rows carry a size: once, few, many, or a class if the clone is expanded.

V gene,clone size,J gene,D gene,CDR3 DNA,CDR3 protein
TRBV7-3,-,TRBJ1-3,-,TGTGCCAGCAGCTTATACCCCCAGGGAAACACCATATATTTT,CASSLYPQGNTIYF
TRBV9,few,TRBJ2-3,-,TGTGCCAGCAGCGTAGAGGCAGGTGCCTTTATAGATACGCAGTATTTT,CASSVEAGAFIDTQYF
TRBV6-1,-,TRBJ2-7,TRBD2,TGTGCCAGCAGTGTAGCGGGAGGATACTACGAGCAGTACTTC,CASSVAGGYYEQYF
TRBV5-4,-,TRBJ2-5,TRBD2,TGTGCCAGCAGCTCGGTGGGGGGGGGCCAAGAGACCCAGTACTTC,CASSSVGGGQETQYF
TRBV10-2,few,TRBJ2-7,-,TGCGCCAGCAGTGCCCCAGGAACAGGGAGCTCCTACGAGCAGTACTTC,CASSAPGTGSSYEQYF
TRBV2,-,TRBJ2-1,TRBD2,TGTGCCAGCAGACCGACTAGCGGGAGAGGGAATGAGCAGTTCTTC,CASRPTSGRGNEQFF
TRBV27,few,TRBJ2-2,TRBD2,TGTGCCAGCAGTTTGACTAGCGGGCCGAACACCGGGGAGCTGTTTTTT,CASSLTSGPNTGELFF
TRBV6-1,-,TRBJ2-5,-,TGTGCCACCCGATTCAGCCAAGAGACCCAGTACTTC,CATRFSQETQYF
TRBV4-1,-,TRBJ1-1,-,TGCGCCAGCAGCCAAACTCCAGGAGACACTGAAGCTTTCTTT,CASSQTPGDTEAFF
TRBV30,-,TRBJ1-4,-,TGTGCCTGGAGTGGGGGAGGCGGCGAAAAACTGTTTTTT,CAWSGGGGEKLFF
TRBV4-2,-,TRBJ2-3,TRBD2,TGTGCCAGCAGCCATAGCGGGAGTACAGATACGCAGTATTTT,CASSHSGSTDTQYF
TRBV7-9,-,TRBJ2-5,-,TGTGCCAGCAGCTCCCGGACCTGGGAGACCCAGTACTTC,CASSSRTWETQYF
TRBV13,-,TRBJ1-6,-,TGTGCCAGCAGCCTCCCGGAGAGGAGAGGGGATTCACCCCTCCACTTT,CASSLPERRGDSPLHF
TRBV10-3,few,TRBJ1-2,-,TGTGCCATCAGTGAGATGTGGTTCCATGGCTACACCTTC,CAISEMWFHGYTF
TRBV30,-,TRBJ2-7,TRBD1,TGTGCCTGGGGCCGGGGACAGGGAGGCTACGAGCAGTACTTC,CAWGRGQGGYEQYF
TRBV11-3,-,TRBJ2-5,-,TGTGCCAGCAGCTCCGGACCCGGAGAGGAGACCCAGTACTTC,CASSSGPGEETQYF
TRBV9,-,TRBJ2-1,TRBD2,TGTGCCAGCAATATCGCGCCTAGCGGGAGTGGTGAGCAGTTCTTC,CASNIAPSGSGEQFF
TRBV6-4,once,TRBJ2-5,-,TGTGCCAGCAGTGCCGTGTGGGAGATAGAAGAGACCCAGTACTTC,CASSAVWEIEETQYF
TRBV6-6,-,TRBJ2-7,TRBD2,TGTGCCAGCAGTTCGAGGACTAGCGGAGACGAGCAGTACTTC,CASSSRTSGDEQYF
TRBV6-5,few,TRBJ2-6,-,TGTGCCAGCAGAGAACAGGGAACTGGGGCCAACGTCCTGACTTTC,CASREQGTGANVLTF
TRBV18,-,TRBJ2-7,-,TGTGCCAGCTCACCCTGGTCCCCCTCGAACGGGGTAGAGCAGTACTTC,CASSPWSPSNGVEQYF
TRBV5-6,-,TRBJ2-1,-,TGTGCCAGCAGCCGCCTGTCATATGAGCAGTTCTTC,CASSRLSYEQFF
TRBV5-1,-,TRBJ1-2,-,TGCGCCAGCAGCGGATCATCGAACTATGGCTACACCTTC,CASSGSSNYGYTF
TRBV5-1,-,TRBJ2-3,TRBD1,TGCGCCAGCAGCATAGGACAGGGGGCCCACACAGATACGCAGTATTTT,CASSIGQGAHTDTQYF
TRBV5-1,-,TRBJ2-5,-,TGCGCCAGCAGCTCAGGGGATGAGACCCAGTACTTC,CASSSGDETQYF
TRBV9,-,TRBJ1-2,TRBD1,TGTGCCAGCAGCGTTAGACAGGGGGAGAATGGCTACACCTTC,CASSVRQGENGYTF
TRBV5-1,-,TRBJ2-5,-,TGCGCCAGCAGCCGCGGCAGGGAGGAGACCCAGTACTTC,CASSRGREETQYF
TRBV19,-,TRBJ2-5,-,TGTGCCAGTAGTATGGGGCTGCAAGAGACCCAGTACTTC,CASSMGLQETQYF
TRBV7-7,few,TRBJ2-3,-,TGTGCCAGCAGCTTAAATCTGGGGACAGATACGCAGTATTTT,CASSLNLGTDTQYF
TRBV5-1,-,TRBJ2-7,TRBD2,TGCGCCAGCAGCTTGGAAGTTAGCGGGAGTTACGAGCAGTACTTC,CASSLEVSGSYEQYF
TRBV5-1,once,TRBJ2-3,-,TGCGCCAGCAGCCGAAGGACCGCCACAGATACGCAGTATTTT,CASSRRTATDTQYF
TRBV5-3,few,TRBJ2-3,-,TGTGCCAGCAGCTTGGATCGGGGTCTCACAGATACGCAGTATTTT,CASSLDRGLTDTQYF
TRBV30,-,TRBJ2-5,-,TGTGCCTGGAGTGTAGGAGAGACCCAGTACTTC,CAWSVGETQYF
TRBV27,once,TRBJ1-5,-,TGTGCCAGCAGTTTATCCAGGGATAGCAATCAGCCCCAGCATTTT,CASSLSRDSNQPQHF
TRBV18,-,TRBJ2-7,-,TGTGCCAGCTCACCACGGGAGGATCTGGAGCAGTACTTC,CASSPREDLEQYF
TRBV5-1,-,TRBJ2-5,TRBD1,TGCGCCAGCAGCCCAACCGTGACAGGGACAAAGGAGACCCAGTACTTC,CASSPTVTGTKETQYF
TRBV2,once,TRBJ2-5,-,TGTGCCAGCAGCCAAGACCCGCCGGACAGCCTACTCCAAGAGACCCAGTACTTC,CASSQDPPDSLLQETQYF
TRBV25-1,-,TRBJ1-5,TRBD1,TGTGCCAGCAGTGAGGCGGACAGGAATCAGCCCCAGCATTTT,CASSEADRNQPQHF
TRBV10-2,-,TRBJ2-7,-,TGCGCCAGCACTAACTTCGGTCGGCGCCACGAGCAGTACTTC,CASTNFGRRHEQYF
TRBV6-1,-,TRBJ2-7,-,TGTGCCAGCAGTAGGGAGAGACGATCCTCCTACGAGCAGTACTTC,CASSRERRSSYEQYF
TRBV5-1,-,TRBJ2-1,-,TGCGCCAGCAGCTTGGGGGACTCCTACAATGAGCAGTTCTTC,CASSLGDSYNEQFF
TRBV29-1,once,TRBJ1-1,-,TGCAGCGGGGACAATGGGGGGAACACTGAAGCTTTCTTT,CSGDNGGNTEAFF
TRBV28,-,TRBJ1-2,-,TGTGCCAGCAGGGGCCCTCTTGGAGGCTATGGCTACACCTTC,CASRGPLGGYGYTF
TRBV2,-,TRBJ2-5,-,TGTGCCAACGGGGGCCCGGATAGAGAGACCCAGTACTTC,CANGGPDRETQYF
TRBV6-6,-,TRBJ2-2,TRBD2,TGTGCCAGCAGACGGACACTAGCGGGAAGGGTCGGGGAGCTGTTTTTT,CASRRTLAGRVGELFF
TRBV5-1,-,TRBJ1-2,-,TGCGCCAGCACCAGAGATAACTATGGCTACACCTTC,CASTRDNYGYTF
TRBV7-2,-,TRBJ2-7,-,TGTGCCAGCAGCCCCACCCTCGCCAGGGGTCAGGAGCAGTACTTC,CASSPTLARGQEQYF
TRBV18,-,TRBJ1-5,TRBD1,TGTGCCAGCTCGCAAAGAGGACAGGACAATCAGCCCCAGCATTTT,CASSQRGQDNQPQHF
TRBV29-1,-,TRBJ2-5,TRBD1,TGCAGCACCCGGACAGGGGAGACAGAGACCCAGTACTTC,CSTRTGETETQYF
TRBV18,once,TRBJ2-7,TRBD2,TGTGCCAGCTCACCGACTAGCGGGGGGAACTACGAGCAGTACTTC,CASSPTSGGNYEQYF
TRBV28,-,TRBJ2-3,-,TGTGCCAGCACCTCGGACACGGATACGCAGTATTTT,CASTSDTDTQYF
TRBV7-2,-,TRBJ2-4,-,TGTGCCAGCAGCAGGGAAGCCAAAAACATTCAGTACTTC,CASSREAKNIQYF
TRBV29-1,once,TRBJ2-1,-,TGCAGCGCCTTGGGAAGATTTGGGGGGAATGAGCAGTTCTTC,CSALGRFGGNEQFF
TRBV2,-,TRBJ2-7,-,TGTGCCAGCACGCAGCGCTACGAGCAGTACTTC,CASTQRYEQYF
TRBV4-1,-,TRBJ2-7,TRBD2,TGCGCCAGCAGCCAAGACATGGGTGCGGGGGGCTCCTACGAGCAGTACTTC,CASSQDMGAGGSYEQYF
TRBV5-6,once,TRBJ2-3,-,TGTGCCAGCAGCTTGGGGTCGGCAGGAGATACGCAGTATTTT,CASSLGSAGDTQYF
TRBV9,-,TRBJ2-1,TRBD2,TGTGCCAGCAGCGCGGGACTGGCGGGAGGAAGATACAATGAGCAGTTCTTC,CASSAGLAGGRYNEQFF
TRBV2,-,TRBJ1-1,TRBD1,TGTGCCAGCAGTGAAGCGCGGGACAGGGAATCTTTCTTT,CASSEARDRESFF